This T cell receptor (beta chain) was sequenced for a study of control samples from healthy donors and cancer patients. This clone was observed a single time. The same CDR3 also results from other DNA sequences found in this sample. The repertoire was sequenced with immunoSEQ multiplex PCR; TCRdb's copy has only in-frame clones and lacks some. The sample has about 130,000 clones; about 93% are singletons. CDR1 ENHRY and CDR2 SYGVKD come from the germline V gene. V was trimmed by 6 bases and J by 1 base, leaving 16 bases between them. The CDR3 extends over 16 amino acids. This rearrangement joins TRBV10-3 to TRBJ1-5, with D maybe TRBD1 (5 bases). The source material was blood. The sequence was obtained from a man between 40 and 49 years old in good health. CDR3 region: CAISGGGGVSNQPQHF. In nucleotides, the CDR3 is TGTGCCATCAGCGGGGGTGGGGGTGTAAGCAATCAGCCCCAGCATTTT.